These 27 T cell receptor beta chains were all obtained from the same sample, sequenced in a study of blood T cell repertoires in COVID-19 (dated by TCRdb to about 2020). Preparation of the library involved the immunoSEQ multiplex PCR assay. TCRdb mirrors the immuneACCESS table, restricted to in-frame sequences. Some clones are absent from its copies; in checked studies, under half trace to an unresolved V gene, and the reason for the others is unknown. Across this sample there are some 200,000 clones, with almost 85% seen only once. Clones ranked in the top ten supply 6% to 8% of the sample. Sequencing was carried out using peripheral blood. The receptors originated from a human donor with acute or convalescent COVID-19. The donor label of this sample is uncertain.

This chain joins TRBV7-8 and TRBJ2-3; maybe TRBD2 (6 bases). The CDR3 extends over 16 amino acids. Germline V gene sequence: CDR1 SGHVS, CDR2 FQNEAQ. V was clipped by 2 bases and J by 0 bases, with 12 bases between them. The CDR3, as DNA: TGTGCCAGCAGCTTACTAGTAGCGGAGAGCACAGATACGCAGTATTTT. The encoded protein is CASSLLVAESTDTQYF.

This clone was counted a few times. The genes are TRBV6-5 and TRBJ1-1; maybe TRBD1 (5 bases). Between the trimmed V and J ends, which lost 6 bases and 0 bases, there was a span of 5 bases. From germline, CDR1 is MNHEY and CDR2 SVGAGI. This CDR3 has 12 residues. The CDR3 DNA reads TGTGCCAGCAGGACAGTGAACACTGAAGCTTTCTTT. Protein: CASRTVNTEAFF.

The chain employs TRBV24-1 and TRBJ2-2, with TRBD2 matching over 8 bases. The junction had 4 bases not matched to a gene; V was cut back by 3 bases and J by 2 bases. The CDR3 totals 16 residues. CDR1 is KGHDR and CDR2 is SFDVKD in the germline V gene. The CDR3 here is CATSDPGTSNTGELFF. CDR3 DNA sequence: TGTGCCACCAGTGATCCCGGGACTAGTAACACCGGGGAGCTGTTTTTT.

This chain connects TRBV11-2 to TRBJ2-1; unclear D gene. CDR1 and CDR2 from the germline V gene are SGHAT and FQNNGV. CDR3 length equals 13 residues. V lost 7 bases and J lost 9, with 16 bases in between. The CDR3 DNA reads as TGTGCCAGCAACCCCTTAATTAGCCGTGAGCAGTTCTTC. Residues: CASNPLISREQFF.

The CDR3: CSVGGGAYEQYF. DNA of the CDR3: TGCAGCGTTGGAGGGGGAGCTTACGAGCAGTACTTC. The rearrangement joins TRBV29-1 to TRBJ2-7; perhaps TRBD1 as D (6 bases). CDR3 size: 12 residues. The germline V gene has CDR1 SQVTM and CDR2 ANQGSEA. The germline V and J ends were trimmed by 4 bases and 4 bases, with 11 bases remaining between them.

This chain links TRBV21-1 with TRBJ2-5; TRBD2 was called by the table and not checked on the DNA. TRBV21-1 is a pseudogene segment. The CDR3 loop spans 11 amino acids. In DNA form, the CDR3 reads TGTGCCAGCAGCGCGCCTCGACGAGGGTACTTC. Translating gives CASSAPRRGYF.

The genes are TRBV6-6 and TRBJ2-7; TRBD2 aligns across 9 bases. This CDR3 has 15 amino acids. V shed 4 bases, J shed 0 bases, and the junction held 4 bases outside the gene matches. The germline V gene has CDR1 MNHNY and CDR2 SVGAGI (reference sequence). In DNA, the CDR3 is TGTGCCAGCAGTTCTCTAGCGGGGAGCTCCTACGAGCAGTACTTC. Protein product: CASSSLAGSSYEQYF.

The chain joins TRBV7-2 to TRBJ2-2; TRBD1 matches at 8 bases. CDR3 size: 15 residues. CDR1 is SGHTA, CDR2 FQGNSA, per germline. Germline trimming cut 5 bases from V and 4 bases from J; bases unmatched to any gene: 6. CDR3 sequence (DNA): TGTGCCAGCAGCCCTCAGGGGGCGGGCACCGGGGAGCTGTTTTTT. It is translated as CASSPQGAGTGELFF.

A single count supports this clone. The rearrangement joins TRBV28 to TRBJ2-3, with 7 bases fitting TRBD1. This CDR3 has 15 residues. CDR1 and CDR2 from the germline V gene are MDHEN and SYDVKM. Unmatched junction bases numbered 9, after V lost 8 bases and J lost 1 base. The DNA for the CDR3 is TGTGCCAGCCAAGGACAGGCACGGGGCACAGATACGCAGTATTTT. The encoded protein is CASQGQARGTDTQYF.

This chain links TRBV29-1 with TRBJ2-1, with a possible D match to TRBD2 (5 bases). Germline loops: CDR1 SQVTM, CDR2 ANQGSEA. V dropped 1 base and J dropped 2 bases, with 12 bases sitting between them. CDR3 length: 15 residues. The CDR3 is CSVEGFSETYNEQFF. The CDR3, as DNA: TGCAGCGTTGAAGGGTTTAGCGAAACCTACAATGAGCAGTTCTTC.

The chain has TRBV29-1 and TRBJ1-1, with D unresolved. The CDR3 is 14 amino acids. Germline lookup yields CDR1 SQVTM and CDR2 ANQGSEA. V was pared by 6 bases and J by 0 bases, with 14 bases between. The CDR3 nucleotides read TGCAGCGTCAAAGGCGGAGGGATGAACACTGAAGCTTTCTTT. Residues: CSVKGGGMNTEAFF. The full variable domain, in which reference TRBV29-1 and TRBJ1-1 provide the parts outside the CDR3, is SAVISQKPSRDICQRGTSLTIQCQVDSQVTMMFWYRQQPGQSLTLIATANQGSEATYESGFVIDKFPISRPNLTFSTLTVSNMSPEDSSIYLCSVKGGGMNTEAFFGQGTRLTVV.

CDR3 DNA: TGTGCCAGCAGCCAAACCTCTACCGCATTCGACGAGCAGTACTTC. Residues: CASSQTSTAFDEQYF. The genes are TRBV3-1 (or the pseudogene TRBV3-2) and TRBJ2-7; D is unclear. CDR3 size: 15 residues. Germline CDR1 LGHDT, CDR2 YNNKEL (reference sequence). The V gene lost 2 bases and the J gene lost 5 bases, with 16 bases spanning the gap.

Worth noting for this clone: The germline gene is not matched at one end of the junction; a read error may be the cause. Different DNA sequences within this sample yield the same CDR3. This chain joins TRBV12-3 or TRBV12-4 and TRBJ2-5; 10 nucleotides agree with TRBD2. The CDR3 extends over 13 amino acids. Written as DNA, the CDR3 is TGTGCCAGCAGTCTAGCGGGAGTGGAGACCCAGTACTTC. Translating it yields CASSLAGVETQYF.

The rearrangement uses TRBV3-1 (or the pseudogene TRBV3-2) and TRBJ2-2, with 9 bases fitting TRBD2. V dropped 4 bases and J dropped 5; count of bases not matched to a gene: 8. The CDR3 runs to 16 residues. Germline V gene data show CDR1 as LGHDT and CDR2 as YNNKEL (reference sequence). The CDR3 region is CASSLISGSSTGELFF. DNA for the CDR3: TGTGCCAGCAGCCTGATTAGCGGGAGCTCGACCGGGGAGCTGTTTTTT.

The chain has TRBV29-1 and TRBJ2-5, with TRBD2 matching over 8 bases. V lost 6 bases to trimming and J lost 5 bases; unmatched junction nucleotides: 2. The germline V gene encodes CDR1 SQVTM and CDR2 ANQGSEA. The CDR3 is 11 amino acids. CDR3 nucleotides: TGCAGCGTGGGACTAGGGGAGACCCAGTACTTC. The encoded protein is CSVGLGETQYF.

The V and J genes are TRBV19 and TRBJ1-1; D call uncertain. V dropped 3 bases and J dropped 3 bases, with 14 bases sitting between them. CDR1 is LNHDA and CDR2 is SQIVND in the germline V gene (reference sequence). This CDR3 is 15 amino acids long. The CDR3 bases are TGTGCCAGTAGTATCCCCCGGGCGCGGGACACTGAAGCTTTCTTT. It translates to CASSIPRARDTEAFF.

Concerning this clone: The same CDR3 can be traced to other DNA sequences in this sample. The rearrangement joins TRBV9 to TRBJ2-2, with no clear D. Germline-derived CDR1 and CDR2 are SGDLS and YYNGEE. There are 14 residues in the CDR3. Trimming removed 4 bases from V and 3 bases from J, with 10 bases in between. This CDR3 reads CASSTLPDTGELFF. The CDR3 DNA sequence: TGTGCCAGCAGCACCCTCCCGGACACCGGGGAGCTGTTTTTT.

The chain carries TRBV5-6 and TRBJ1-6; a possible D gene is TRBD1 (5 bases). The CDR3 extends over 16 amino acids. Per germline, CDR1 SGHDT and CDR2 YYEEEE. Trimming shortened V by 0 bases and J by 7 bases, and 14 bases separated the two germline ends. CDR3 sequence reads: CASSLEGPLGNSPLHF. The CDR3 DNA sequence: TGTGCCAGCAGCTTGGAGGGGCCGTTGGGGAATTCACCCCTCCACTTT.

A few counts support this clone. CDR3 protein: CAWSLGVRAGELFF. The CDR3, as DNA: TGTGCCTGGAGTCTCGGGGTACGGGCCGGGGAGCTGTTTTTT. V usage is TRBV30 and J usage is TRBJ2-2; maybe TRBD2 (5 bases). The length of the CDR3 is 14 residues. Germline assignment: CDR1 GTSNPN and CDR2 SVGIG (reference sequence). V lost 2 bases to trimming and J lost 6 bases, with 13 bases between them.

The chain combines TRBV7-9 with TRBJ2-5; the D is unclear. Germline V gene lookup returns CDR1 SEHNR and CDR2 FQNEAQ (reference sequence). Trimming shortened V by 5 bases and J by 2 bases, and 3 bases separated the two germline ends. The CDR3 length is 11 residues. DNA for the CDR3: TGTGCCAGCAGCCCACAAGAGACCCAGTACTTC. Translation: CASSPQETQYF. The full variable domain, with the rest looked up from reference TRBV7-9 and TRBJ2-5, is DTGVSQNPRHKITKRGQNVTFRCDPISEHNRLYWYRQTLGQGPEFLTYFQNEAQLEKSRLLSDRFSAERPKGSFSTLEIQRTEQGDSAMYLCASSPQETQYFGPGTRLLVL.

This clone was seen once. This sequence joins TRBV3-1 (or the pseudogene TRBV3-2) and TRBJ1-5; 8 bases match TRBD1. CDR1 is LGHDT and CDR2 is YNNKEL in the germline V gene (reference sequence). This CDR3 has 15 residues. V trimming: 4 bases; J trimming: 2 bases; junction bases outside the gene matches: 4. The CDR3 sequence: CASSPGTGGNQPQHF. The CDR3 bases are TGTGCCAGCAGCCCCGGGACAGGAGGCAATCAGCCCCAGCATTTT.

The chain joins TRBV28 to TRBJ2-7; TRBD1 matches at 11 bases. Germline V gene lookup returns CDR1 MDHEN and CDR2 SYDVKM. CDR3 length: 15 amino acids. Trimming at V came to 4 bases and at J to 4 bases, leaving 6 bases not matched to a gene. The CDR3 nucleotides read TGTGCCAGCAGTTCGTGGACAGGGGGCAAATACGAGCAGTACTTC. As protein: CASSSWTGGKYEQYF.

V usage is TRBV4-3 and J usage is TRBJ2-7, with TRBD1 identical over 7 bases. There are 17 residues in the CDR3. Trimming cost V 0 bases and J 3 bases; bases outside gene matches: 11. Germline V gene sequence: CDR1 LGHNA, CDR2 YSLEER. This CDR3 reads CASSQDWGQSPIYEQYF. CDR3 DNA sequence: TGCGCCAGCAGCCAAGATTGGGGACAGAGCCCCATCTACGAGCAGTACTTC.

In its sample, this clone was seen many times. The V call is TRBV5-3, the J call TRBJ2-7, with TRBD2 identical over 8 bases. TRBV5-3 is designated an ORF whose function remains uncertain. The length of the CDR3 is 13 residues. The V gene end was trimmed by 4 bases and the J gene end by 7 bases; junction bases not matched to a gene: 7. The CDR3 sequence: CARSQGLGREQYF. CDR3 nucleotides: TGTGCCAGAAGCCAGGGACTAGGGCGTGAGCAGTACTTC.

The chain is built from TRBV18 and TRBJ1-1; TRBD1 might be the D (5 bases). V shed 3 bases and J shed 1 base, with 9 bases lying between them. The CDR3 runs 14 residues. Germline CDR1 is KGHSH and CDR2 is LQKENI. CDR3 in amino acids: CASSPKQENTEAFF. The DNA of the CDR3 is TGTGCCAGCTCACCCAAACAGGAGAACACTGAAGCTTTCTTT.

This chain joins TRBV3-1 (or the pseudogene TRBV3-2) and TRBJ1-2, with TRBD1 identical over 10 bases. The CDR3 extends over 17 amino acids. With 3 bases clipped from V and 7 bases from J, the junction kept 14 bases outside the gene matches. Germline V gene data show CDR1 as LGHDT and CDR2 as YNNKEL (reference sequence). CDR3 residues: CASSQETGGSIFGGYTF. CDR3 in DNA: TGTGCCAGCAGCCAGGAGACAGGGGGCTCTATCTTTGGTGGCTACACCTTC.

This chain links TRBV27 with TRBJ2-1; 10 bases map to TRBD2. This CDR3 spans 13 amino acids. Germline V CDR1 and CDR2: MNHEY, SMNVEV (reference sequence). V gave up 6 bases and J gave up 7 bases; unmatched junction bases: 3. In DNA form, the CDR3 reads TGTGCCAGCAGGGCTAGCGGGAGAAATGAGCAGTTCTTC. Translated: CASRASGRNEQFF.